The 28 T cell receptor beta chains below come from one sample, sequenced in a study of blood T cell repertoires in COVID-19 (dated by TCRdb to 2019 to 2021). Libraries came from the immunoSEQ multiplex PCR assay. Sourced from immuneACCESS, this table was stored by TCRdb with only in-frame sequences that have V and J called. A share of the clones is absent; for the studies checked, an unresolved V gene accounts for under half, and the remainder has no known explanation. The sample has around 90,000 clones on record, roughly 80% of them singletons. The ten biggest clones cover around 17% of the sample. The material sequenced was peripheral blood. These TCRs come from a human donor in a cohort sampled during active COVID-19.

The rearrangement joins TRBV28 to TRBJ1-2, with 8 bases matching TRBD1. Germline-derived CDR1 and CDR2 are MDHEN and SYDVKM. J was trimmed by 4 bases and V by 6 bases; bases with no gene match: 16. The CDR3 consists of 17 residues. The CDR3 nucleotides are TGTGCCAGCAGACCCGGGGGTGCAGGGGGCCCCCTCTATGGCTACACCTTC. Protein: CASRPGGAGGPLYGYTF.

This chain joins TRBV28 and TRBJ2-7, with a weak D call TRBD2 (6 bases). Germline CDR1 reads MDHEN; CDR2 reads SYDVKM. V dropped 6 bases and J dropped 4 bases, with 19 bases sitting between them. The CDR3 covers 15 residues. The CDR3 loop reads CASRGTGTSPYEQYF. In DNA, the CDR3 is TGTGCCAGCAGAGGTACCGGGACTTCTCCTTACGAGCAGTACTTC.

The genes are TRBV5-4 and TRBJ2-7, with a tentative D call TRBD1 (5 bases). Germline V gene sequence: CDR1 SGHNT, CDR2 YYREEE (reference sequence). The V and J ends lost 4 bases and 6 bases respectively, with 17 bases between them. CDR3 length: 14 amino acids. The CDR3 is CASSRQLTASEQYF. The CDR3, as DNA: TGTGCCAGCAGCCGACAATTGACAGCGTCCGAGCAGTACTTC.

This clone was seen more than once but under ten times. The V gene is TRBV27, the J gene TRBJ2-7; TRBD1 aligns across 11 bases. The CDR3 sequence is 14 residues long. Germline values: CDR1 MNHEY, CDR2 SMNVEV (reference sequence). J gave up 2 bases and V 5 bases, and 2 bases lay outside the gene matches. CDR3 loop: CASSPDRGPYEQYF. CDR3 nucleotides: TGTGCCAGCAGTCCGGACAGGGGGCCCTACGAGCAGTACTTC.

The J gene is TRBJ2-1, the V gene TRBV14; 8 bases map to TRBD1. The germline V gene has CDR1 SGHDN and CDR2 FVKESK. This CDR3 is built from 15 residues. The V gene end was trimmed by 4 bases and the J gene end by 0 bases; junction bases not matched to a gene: 2. The CDR3 coding sequence is TGTGCCAGCAGCCTACAGGGGGGCTCCTACAATGAGCAGTTCTTC. Translating gives CASSLQGGSYNEQFF.

The chain joins TRBV5-4 to TRBJ2-4; TRBD1 matches at 7 bases. The CDR3 length is 13 residues. The V gene end was trimmed by 3 bases and the J gene end by 4 bases; junction bases not matched to a gene: 1. Germline V lookup: CDR1 SGHNT, CDR2 YYREEE (reference sequence). CDR3: CASSSGQKNIQYF. CDR3 bases: TGTGCCAGCAGCTCGGGACAGAAAAACATTCAGTACTTC. The full variable domain, with the rest looked up from reference TRBV5-4 and TRBJ2-4, is ETGVTQSPTHLIKTRGQQVTLRCSSQSGHNTVSWYQQALGQGPQFIFQYYREEENGRGNFPPRFSGLQFPNYSSELNVNALELDDSALYLCASSSGQKNIQYFGAGTRLSVL.

J is TRBJ1-2 and V is TRBV28; D is possibly TRBD1 (6 bases). V was shortened by 6 bases and J by 3 bases, with 14 bases between the two germline ends. The CDR3 is 14 residues long. Germline assignment: CDR1 MDHEN and CDR2 SYDVKM. The CDR3 reads CASRVQGPYYGYTF. CDR3 nucleotides: TGTGCCAGCAGGGTACAGGGACCTTACTATGGCTACACCTTC.

V is TRBV27 and J is TRBJ1-2; D is possibly TRBD1 (6 bases). The CDR3 consists of 15 residues. V was shortened by 4 bases and J by 5 bases, with 17 bases between the two germline ends. Germline CDR1 reads MNHEY; CDR2 reads SMNVEV (reference sequence). CDR3 sequence reads: CASSSTGLRGYGYTF. Here the CDR3 DNA reads TGTGCCAGCAGTTCGACAGGCTTGAGAGGGTATGGCTACACCTTC.

In this sample, this clone turned up a few times. J is TRBJ2-2 and V is TRBV9; 11 bases are a match to TRBD1. Germline V lookup: CDR1 SGDLS, CDR2 YYNGEE. V shed 4 bases and J 5 bases; nucleotides not matched to a gene: 7. The CDR3 extends over 16 amino acids. The CDR3 is CASSPRTGGRTGELFF. CDR3 nucleotide sequence: TGTGCCAGCAGCCCAAGGACAGGGGGCAGGACCGGGGAGCTGTTTTTT.

This clone appeared a single time. The chain recombines TRBV12-3 or TRBV12-4 with TRBJ1-5, with D hard to call. The CDR3 loop spans 13 amino acids. V was clipped by 1 base and J by 11 bases, with 12 bases between them. The CDR3 nucleotides are TGTGCCAGCAGTTTAGGAGGTCCCGCAGCCCAGCATTTT. It is translated as CASSLGGPAAQHF.

The rearrangement joins TRBV4-1 to TRBJ2-7; no clear D gene. V shed 1 base and J shed 2 bases, with 12 bases lying between them. The CDR3 runs 15 residues. CDR1 is MGHRA, CDR2 YSYEKL, per germline. Here the CDR3 reads CASSQVGGIPYEQYF. CDR3 nucleotide sequence: TGCGCCAGCAGCCAAGTAGGCGGTATCCCCTACGAGCAGTACTTC.

In its sample, this clone was seen a few times. The CDR3 is CASSAMRVDEQYF. For the CDR3, the DNA is TGCGCCAGCAGTGCAATGCGGGTAGACGAGCAGTACTTC. The chain has TRBV10-1 and TRBJ2-7, with a weak D call TRBD2 (5 bases). The CDR3 has 13 amino acids. Trimming left V 4 bases short and J 5 bases short, with 12 bases between. CDR1 is WNHNN, CDR2 SYGVQD, per germline (reference sequence).

This chain links TRBV21-1 with TRBJ1-5. TRBV21-1 has pseudogene status. The CDR3 sequence is 14 residues long. The CDR3 reads CASNEPGEGQPQHF. CDR3 DNA: TGTGCCAGCAACGAGCCGGGAGAGGGTCAGCCCCAGCATTTT.

The CDR3 region is CASSDTSGSGNTIYF. As DNA, the CDR3 is TGTGCCAGCTCAGACACCAGCGGCTCTGGAAACACCATATATTTT. The chain couples TRBV18 to TRBJ1-3; D is uncertain. Germline CDR1 is KGHSH and CDR2 is LQKENI. The CDR3 has 15 amino acids. V dropped 5 bases and J dropped 0 bases, with 11 bases sitting between them.

The V call is TRBV9, the J call TRBJ2-7; 8 bases agree with TRBD2. The junction had 9 bases not matched to a gene; V was cut back by 3 bases and J by 7 bases. The CDR3 extends over 14 amino acids. CDR1 and CDR2 from the germline V gene are SGDLS and YYNGEE. The CDR3 sequence: CASSAQREYGEQYF. DNA for the CDR3: TGTGCCAGCAGCGCGCAGCGGGAGTACGGGGAGCAGTACTTC.

The V gene is TRBV4-1, the J gene TRBJ2-7; D gene unclear. Germline-derived CDR1 and CDR2 are MGHRA and YSYEKL. The CDR3 has 16 residues. Trimming pared 4 bases from V and 3 bases from J, leaving 19 bases between. The CDR3 coding sequence is TGCGCCAGCAGCCGGAGCCTTAGTGGGTCTTTCTACGAGCAGTACTTC. Translated, it gives CASSRSLSGSFYEQYF.

This chain joins TRBV7-9 and TRBJ2-7; D is ambiguous. Germline V gives CDR1 SEHNR, CDR2 FQNEAQ (reference sequence). V gave up 5 bases and J gave up 7 bases, with 9 bases separating them. The length of the CDR3 is 11 residues. The CDR3 nucleotides read TGTGCCAGCAGCCTCGGGTTGGAGCAGTACTTC. Translated: CASSLGLEQYF.

DNA of the CDR3: TGTGCCATCAGTGGAGGAGAGGCTCAGCCCCAGCATTTT. Amino acid sequence: CAISGGEAQPQHF. The chain recombines TRBV10-3 with TRBJ1-5; D gene ambiguous. The CDR3 totals 13 residues. V was clipped by 4 bases and J by 6 bases, with 10 bases between them. CDR1 ENHRY and CDR2 SYGVKD come from the germline V gene.

The chain recombines TRBV27 with TRBJ2-1; 10 nucleotides agree with TRBD2. The length of the CDR3 is 16 residues. CDR1 is MNHEY, CDR2 SMNVEV, per germline (reference sequence). Trimming cost V 2 bases and J 2 bases; bases outside gene matches: 3. This chain's CDR3 is CASSLLAGETYNEQFF. CDR3 nucleotides: TGTGCCAGCAGTTTACTAGCGGGAGAAACCTACAATGAGCAGTTCTTC.

The chain joins TRBV27 to TRBJ2-7, with TRBD1 matching over 9 bases. V shed 0 bases and J 3 bases; nucleotides not matched to a gene: 6. This CDR3 has 16 residues. Germline V gene data show CDR1 as MNHEY and CDR2 as SMNVEV (reference sequence). The CDR3, as DNA: TGTGCCAGCAGTTTATCGGGACAGGGCCCCGGCTACGAGCAGTACTTC. Its translation: CASSLSGQGPGYEQYF.

The chain couples TRBV5-1 to TRBJ2-7; a possible D gene is TRBD1 (6 bases). Trimming cost V 1 base and J 12 bases, with 11 bases left between them. This CDR3 has 11 amino acids. Germline CDR1 and CDR2: SGHRS and YFSETQ. The DNA of the CDR3 is TGCGCCAGCAGCTTGCAGGGGATGTCGTACTTC. It translates to CASSLQGMSYF.

The chain uses TRBV20-1 and TRBJ1-1, with D tentatively TRBD1 (6 bases). There are 11 residues in the CDR3. Trimming stripped 6 bases from V and 13 bases from J, with 18 bases between. Germline V CDR1 and CDR2: DFQATT, SNEGSKA (reference sequence). The CDR3 DNA reads as TGCAGTGCGGCACCGCAGGGGTCACATTTCTTT. Protein product: CSAAPQGSHFF.

This CDR3 reads CASSQGPAATMGQFF. DNA of the CDR3: TGTGCCAGCAGCCAAGGACCAGCGGCGACAATGGGGCAGTTCTTC. The gene calls are TRBV3-1 (or the pseudogene TRBV3-2) and TRBJ2-1; D is possibly TRBD2 (5 bases). Trimming took off 1 base at V and 12 bases at J, with 19 bases between the two ends. Germline V gene sequence: CDR1 LGHDT, CDR2 YNNKEL (reference sequence). The CDR3 covers 15 residues.

This clone was picked up one time. V and J are TRBV5-1 and TRBJ2-5; D is unresolved. Trimming shortened V by 1 base and J by 5 bases, and 21 bases separated the two germline ends. CDR1 and CDR2 (germline): SGHRS, YFSETQ. The CDR3 has 17 residues. CDR3 in amino acids: CASSLSSPRRPRETQYF. The CDR3 DNA reads TGCGCCAGCAGCTTGAGTTCCCCCAGAAGACCGCGGGAGACCCAGTACTTC. Drawing the rest from reference TRBV5-1 and TRBJ2-5, the complete variable domain is KAGVTQTPRYLIKTRGQQVTLSCSPISGHRSVSWYQQTPGQGLQFLFEYFSETQRNKGNFPGRFSGRQFSNSRSEMNVSTLELGDSALYLCASSLSSPRRPRETQYFGPGTRLLVL.

This clone appeared once. The V and J genes are TRBV5-1 and TRBJ1-5, with a possible D match to TRBD1 (6 bases). V lost 4 bases to trimming and J lost 4 bases, with 12 bases between them. There are 14 residues in the CDR3. From germline, CDR1 is SGHRS and CDR2 YFSETQ. CDR3 sequence (DNA): TGCGCCAGCAGCGCAGGGGTTGAGAATCAGCCCCAGCATTTT. Amino acids: CASSAGVENQPQHF. Combining the CDR3 with reference TRBV5-1 and TRBJ1-5 gives the whole variable domain KAGVTQTPRYLIKTRGQQVTLSCSPISGHRSVSWYQQTPGQGLQFLFEYFSETQRNKGNFPGRFSGRQFSNSRSEMNVSTLELGDSALYLCASSAGVENQPQHFGDGTRLSIL.

V usage is TRBV6-2 or TRBV6-3 and J usage is TRBJ2-5; 7 bases are shared with TRBD2. The J segment lost 0 bases and the V segment lost 3 bases, leaving 4 bases of the junction unmatched. Per the germline V gene, CDR1 is MNHEY and CDR2 is SVGEGT. The CDR3 loop spans 15 amino acids. The CDR3 nucleotides read TGTGCCAGCAGTTATAGCGCGGGGGACCAAGAGACCCAGTACTTC. Translating gives CASSYSAGDQETQYF.

This clone occurred once. The chain employs TRBV18 and TRBJ2-7, with TRBD2 matching 7 bases. This CDR3 region has 13 residues. V trimming: 5 bases; J trimming: 2 bases; junction bases outside the gene matches: 3. Germline CDR1 reads KGHSH; CDR2 reads LQKENI. This CDR3 reads CASSSGRAYEQYF. In DNA, the CDR3 is TGTGCCAGCTCATCAGGGAGGGCCTACGAGCAGTACTTC.

The rearrangement links TRBV28 to TRBJ2-7; the D is unclear. CDR1 and CDR2 from the germline V gene are MDHEN and SYDVKM. V lost 6 bases and J lost 0, with 12 bases in between. The CDR3 sequence is 14 residues long. The CDR3 DNA is TGTGCCAGCAGAGGAAACGCAGGCTCCTACGAGCAGTACTTC. It yields the protein CASRGNAGSYEQYF.